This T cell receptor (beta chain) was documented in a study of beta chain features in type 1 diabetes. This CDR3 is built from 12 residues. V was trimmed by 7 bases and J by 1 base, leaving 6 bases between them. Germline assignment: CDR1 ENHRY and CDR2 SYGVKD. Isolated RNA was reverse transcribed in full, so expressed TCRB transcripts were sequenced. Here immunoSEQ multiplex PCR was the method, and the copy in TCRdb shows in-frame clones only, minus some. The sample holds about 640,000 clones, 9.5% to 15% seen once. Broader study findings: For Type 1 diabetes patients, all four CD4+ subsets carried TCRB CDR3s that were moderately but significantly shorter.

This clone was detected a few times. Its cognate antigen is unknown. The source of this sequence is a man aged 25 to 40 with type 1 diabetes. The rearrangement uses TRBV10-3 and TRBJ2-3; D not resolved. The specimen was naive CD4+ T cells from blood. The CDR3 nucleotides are TGTGCCATCAACGCGGGCACAGATACGCAGTATTTT. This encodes CAINAGTDTQYF.